This T cell receptor (beta chain) appears in the sequencing data of a study of preoperative IRX-2 immunotherapy in early breast cancer. The table lists this clone with a count of one. V lost 5 bases to trimming and J lost 5 bases, with 22 bases between them. The CDR3 is 16 residues long. CDR1 and CDR2 (germline): SGHRS, YFSETQ. Clones were read by immunoSEQ multiplex PCR, and TCRdb kept only the in-frame ones, dropping some. This table holds about 19,000 clones, around four fifths found once. The treatment here: preoperative locoregional IRX-2 cytokine immunotherapy. This chain joins TRBV5-1 and TRBJ2-5; a weak D match, TRBD1 (6 bases). The specimen was lymph node tissue, collected after IRX-2 immunotherapy. This TCR was recovered from a human donor with breast cancer. The CDR3 loop is CASRGSQGRPWETQYF. In DNA, the CDR3 is TGCGCCAGCAGAGGATCACAGGGACGGCCATGGGAGACCCAGTACTTC.